This paragraph covers one T cell receptor beta chain sequence. Its antigen is not yet known. No qualities accompany the bases; no much larger clone lies one base away. The CDR3 measures 13 amino acids from cysteine to phenylalanine. Only the CDR3 portion is preserved as DNA: 39 bases, with reading frame beginning at the first base. The germline V gene encodes CDR1 DFQATT and CDR2 SNEGSKA (reference sequence). Trimming costs V 2 bases and J 6 bases, and their ends lie 14 bases apart. This specimen belongs to a study of Graves' ophthalmopathy and Graves' hyperthyroidism (dated by TCRdb to the late 2010s). About the study as a whole: Peripheral blood samples were taken at the time of initial diagnosis, before any treatment was given. To tell Graves' ophthalmopathy apart from Graves' hyperthyroidism, and to predict which patients would progress to ophthalmopathy, the study relied on TCR beta repertoire signatures. In total, over 130 blood samples were TCR-sequenced: fewer than 50 ophthalmopathy, under 80 hyperthyroidism and roughly 17 hyperthyroidism-to-ophthalmopathy patients. To explore V-J signatures distinguishing ophthalmopathy from hyperthyroidism, a discovery set of 100 patients (43 ophthalmopathy, some 55 stable hyperthyroidism) was enrolled. For independent validation, a separate cohort was made up of 18 to 20 hyperthyroidism patients plus 17 patients who later progressed from hyperthyroidism to ophthalmopathy. T-cell repertoires of thyroid tissue and blood were compared in 5 or 6 hyperthyroidism patients. Following sampling, methimazole starting at 30 mg daily was administered to hyperthyroidism patients, and high-dose intravenous methylprednisolone was administered to ophthalmopathy patients.

Ophthalmopathy patients had moderately to severely active disease, Clinical Activity Score of at least 3, NOSPECS grade of at least 4, and disease duration under 3 months. Patients with other autoimmune diseases, uncontrolled infections, pregnancy or lactation were excluded. Clinical symptoms, serum thyroxine, TRAb, thyroid ultrasound and orbital computed tomography were used for diagnosis. Ficoll-Paque density gradient centrifugation was used to isolate PBMCs from under 11 ml of fresh peripheral blood. Total RNA was extracted using Trizol reagent, and RNA quality was checked on an Agilent 2100 Bioanalyzer. For repertoire sequencing, the TCR beta CDR3 regions were amplified from RNA transcripts. The first round of RT-PCR was done with HTBI primers and the Qiagen OneStep RT-PCR kit, and was followed by a second round of multiplex PCR, then size selection and purification. The libraries underwent paired-end sequencing with 100 bp reads on an Illumina HiSeq2000. For the original study's pipeline: Reads were processed with SOAPnuke, discarding reads with adapters, uncalled bases, mean Phred below 15, or no exact constant-primer or identifier match. COPE v1.2.5 was used to merge the high-quality paired reads. Each unique nucleotide sequence was treated as a clonotype, and MiTCR v1.1 was used to align the clonotypes to the IMGT TRB V, D and J references. Only V-J combinations with frequency above 0.0001 were analysed, covering around 99% of repertoires. A TCR clonal expansion and chaos score per V-J combination was defined as the ratio of F50 clonal expansion to chaos observed in the TCRdist matrix. Welch's t-statistics and random forest were used to narrow the features down to roughly twelve V-J combinations, which were then fed into a naive Bayes classifier. The similarity between thyroid and blood repertoires was quantified using the Morisita-Horn index. TCRdb reprocessed the public reads (quality trimming at Q25 with fastp, clone calling with MiXCR) and kept in-frame beta chains. When rows share a CDR3 protein, they turn into one entry using the most common DNA and genes. The V and J calls reflect TCRdb's pipeline rather than the authors' work. This sample is represented by 650,000 to 900,000 distinct CDR3 sequences; roughly 40% of them were singletons. The ten largest clones capture about 40% of the sample.

Study-wide findings and limitations: No statistical method was used to set the sample size in advance, and the investigators knew which group each participant was assigned to. In cross-validation, the 13-signature model distinguished ophthalmopathy from stable hyperthyroidism with 87.88% sensitivity and 81.08% specificity, while in the test set the corresponding values were roughly 80% and 75%. Among expanded thyroid clonotypes with frequency above 0.001, most also showed up in blood, which suggests that blood repertoires may reflect the thyroid immune response. In validation, the model predicted ophthalmopathy progression with over 60% sensitivity and roughly 78% specificity; roughly 11 predicted patients were CT-confirmed with GO in a median of approximately 6.5 months.

Sequencing input: peripheral blood. The V and J genes are TRBV20-1 and TRBJ2-7; confidence is insufficient to name the D gene. The sequence was collected from an adult man with Graves' ophthalmopathy. This receptor has the CDR3 CSARLGLPSEQYF. In nucleotide form, the sequence is TGCAGTGCTAGATTGGGGTTGCCCAGCGAGCAGTACTTC.